This T cell receptor beta chain originates from a study of blood T cells in healthy people across ages. Study-wide background: Capturing about one barcoded beta molecule per two T cells was achieved by template switching.

This CDR3 spans 15 amino acids. Germline loops: CDR1 SGHRS, CDR2 YFSETQ. With 7 bases removed from V and 4 bases from J, the gap between germline ends came to 19 bases. The study, taken as a whole, reports: With donor CMV status unknown, expanded clonotype changes were possibly confounded. Leaving the PBMCs unsorted stopped any conclusive comparison of naive versus antigen-experienced cells.

The authors ran a second PCR of about 6 to 11 cycles using a sample-barcoded 5' primer and a J-beta primer mix. From each sample, at least 2.5 million paired-end reads containing CDR3 were obtained. TCRdb called the 5' RACE reads again in MiXCR, with one record for every CDR3 protein. The repertoire holds over 1,300,000 distinct CDR3 sequences, with approximately 60% as singletons. About this clonotype: The antigen remains unidentified.

This clonotype was sampled from a young man in good health. The rearrangement uses TRBV5-1 and TRBJ2-3; weak D call: TRBD1 (6 bases). The sequencing input was blood. CDR3 coding DNA: TGCGCCAGCGCGCCAGGGGAGAGTTTCCCAGATACGCAGTATTTT. Translating it yields CASAPGESFPDTQYF.